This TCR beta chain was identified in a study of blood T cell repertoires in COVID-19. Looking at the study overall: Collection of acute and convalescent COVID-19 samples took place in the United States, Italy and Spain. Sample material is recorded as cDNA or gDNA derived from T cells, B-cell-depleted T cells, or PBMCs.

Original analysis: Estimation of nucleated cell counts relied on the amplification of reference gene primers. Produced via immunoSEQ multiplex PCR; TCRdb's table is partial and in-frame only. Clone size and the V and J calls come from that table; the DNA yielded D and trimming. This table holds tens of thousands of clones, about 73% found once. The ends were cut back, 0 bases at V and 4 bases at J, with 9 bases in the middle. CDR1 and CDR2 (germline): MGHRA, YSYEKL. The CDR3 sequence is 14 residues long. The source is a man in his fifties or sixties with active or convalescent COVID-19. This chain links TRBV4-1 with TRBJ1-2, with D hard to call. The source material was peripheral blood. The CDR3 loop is CASSQDEAVYGYTF. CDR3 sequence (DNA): TGCGCCAGCAGCCAAGATGAGGCAGTCTATGGCTACACCTTC.